This T cell receptor (beta chain) was identified in a study of T cells after yellow fever vaccination. Remarks on this clonotype: What it binds is not known.

The V end was cut by 5 bases, the J end by 11 bases, with 15 bases between. CDR3 length equals 12 residues. The germline CDR1 and CDR2 sequences are SEHNR and FQNEAQ (reference sequence). The study, taken as a whole, reports: Only a minor proportion of clonotypes was detected across both CD4 and CD8 compartments. Subsequent booster samples again held most clones from primary vaccination (less than 98% CD4, roughly 90% CD8).

TCRdb recomputed calls from the 5' RACE reads with MiXCR, one row per CDR3 protein. The top ten clones hold about 3.7% of a sample with about 300,000 distinct CDR3 sequences, approximately 10% of them seen once. The TCR originated in a man between 18 and 35 years old who received the YFV17D yellow fever vaccine. The specimen comprised CD4+ T cells sorted from PBMCs, sampled 5 days after the yellow fever booster vaccination. V usage is TRBV7-9 and J usage is TRBJ1-1; D gene unclear. The CDR3 is CASSAVGSWAFF. For the CDR3, the DNA is TGTGCCAGCAGCGCTGTGGGGTCATGGGCTTTCTTT.